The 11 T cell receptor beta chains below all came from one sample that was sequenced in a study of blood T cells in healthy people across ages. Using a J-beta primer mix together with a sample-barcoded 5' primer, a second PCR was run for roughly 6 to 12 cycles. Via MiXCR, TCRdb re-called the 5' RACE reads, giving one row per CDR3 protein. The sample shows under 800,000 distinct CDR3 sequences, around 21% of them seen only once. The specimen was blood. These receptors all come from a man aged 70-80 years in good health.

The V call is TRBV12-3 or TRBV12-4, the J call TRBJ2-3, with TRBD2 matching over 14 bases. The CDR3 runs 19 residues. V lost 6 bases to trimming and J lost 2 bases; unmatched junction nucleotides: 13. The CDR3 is CASRPGLAGAPGVTDTQYF. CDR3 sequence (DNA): TGTGCCAGCAGGCCGGGACTAGCGGGAGCTCCGGGTGTCACAGATACGCAGTATTTT.

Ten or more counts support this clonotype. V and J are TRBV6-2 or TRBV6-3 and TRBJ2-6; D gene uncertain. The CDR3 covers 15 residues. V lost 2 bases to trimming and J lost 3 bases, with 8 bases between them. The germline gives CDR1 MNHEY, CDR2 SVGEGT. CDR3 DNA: TGTGCCAGCAGTTACCCGGTAGATGGGGCCAACGTCCTGACTTTC. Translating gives CASSYPVDGANVLTF.

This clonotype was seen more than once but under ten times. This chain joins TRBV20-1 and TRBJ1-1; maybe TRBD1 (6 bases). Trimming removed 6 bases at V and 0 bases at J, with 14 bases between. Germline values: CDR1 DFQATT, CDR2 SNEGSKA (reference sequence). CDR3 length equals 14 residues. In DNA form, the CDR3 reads TGCAGTGCGCACCGACAGGCCATGAACACTGAAGCTTTCTTT. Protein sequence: CSAHRQAMNTEAFF.

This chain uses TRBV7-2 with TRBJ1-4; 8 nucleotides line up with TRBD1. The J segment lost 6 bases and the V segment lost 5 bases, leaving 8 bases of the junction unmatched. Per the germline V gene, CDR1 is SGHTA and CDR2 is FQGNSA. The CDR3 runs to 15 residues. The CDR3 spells CASSLGTGRDEKLFF. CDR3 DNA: TGTGCCAGCAGCCTCGGGACAGGTCGGGATGAAAAACTGTTTTTT.

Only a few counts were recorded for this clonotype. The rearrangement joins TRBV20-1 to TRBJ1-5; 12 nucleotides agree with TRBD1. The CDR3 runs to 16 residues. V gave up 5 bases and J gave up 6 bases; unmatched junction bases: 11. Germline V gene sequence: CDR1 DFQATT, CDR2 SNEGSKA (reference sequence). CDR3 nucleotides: TGCAGTGCTCTTAAGGGGACAGGGGGCCAGGGTCAGCCCCAGCATTTT. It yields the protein CSALKGTGGQGQPQHF.

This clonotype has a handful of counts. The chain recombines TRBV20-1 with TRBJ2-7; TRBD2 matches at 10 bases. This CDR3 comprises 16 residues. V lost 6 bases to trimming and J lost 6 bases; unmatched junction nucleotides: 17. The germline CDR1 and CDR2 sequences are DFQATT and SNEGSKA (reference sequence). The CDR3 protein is CSASHQREGLGLEQYF. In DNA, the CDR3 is TGCAGTGCCAGTCACCAGCGGGAGGGCCTTGGTCTCGAGCAGTACTTC.

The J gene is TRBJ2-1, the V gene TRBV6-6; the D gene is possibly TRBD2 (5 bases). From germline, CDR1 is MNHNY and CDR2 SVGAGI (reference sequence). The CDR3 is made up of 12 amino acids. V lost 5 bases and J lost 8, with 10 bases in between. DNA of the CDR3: TGTGCCAGCAGTACGCGGGCCGATGAGCAGTTCTTC. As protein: CASSTRADEQFF.

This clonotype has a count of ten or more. In DNA form, the CDR3 reads TGTGCCAGCAGCCATGGCGCGGAAGGGAAAAACATTCAGTACTTC. This codes for CASSHGAEGKNIQYF. This chain uses TRBV12-3 or TRBV12-4 with TRBJ2-4; D gene ambiguous. CDR3 size: 15 residues. V was pared by 6 bases and J by 4 bases, with 16 bases between.

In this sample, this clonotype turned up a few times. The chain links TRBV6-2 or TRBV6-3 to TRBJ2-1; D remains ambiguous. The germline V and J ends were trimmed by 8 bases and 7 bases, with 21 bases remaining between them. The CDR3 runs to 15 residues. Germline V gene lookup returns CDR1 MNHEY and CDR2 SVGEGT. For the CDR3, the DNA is TGTGCCAGCGAGCAAAGACAAGTTGACCCGAATGAGCAGTTCTTC. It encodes CASEQRQVDPNEQFF.

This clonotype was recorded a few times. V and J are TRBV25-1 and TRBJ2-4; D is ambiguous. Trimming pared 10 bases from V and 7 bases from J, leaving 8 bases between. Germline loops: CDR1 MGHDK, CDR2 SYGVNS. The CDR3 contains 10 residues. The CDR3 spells CATYHNIQYF. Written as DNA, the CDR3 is TGTGCCACCTACCATAACATTCAGTACTTC.

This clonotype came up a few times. CDR3 bases: TGTGCCAGCAGCTCCGTAGGTCCGAGGGGTAGAGAGACCCAGTACTTC. Amino acids: CASSSVGPRGRETQYF. The J gene is TRBJ2-5, the V gene TRBV7-9, with D perhaps assigned TRBD1 or TRBD2 (5 bases each). Germline loops: CDR1 SEHNR, CDR2 FQNEAQ (reference sequence). Trimming left V 4 bases short and J 4 bases short, with 19 bases between. This CDR3 has 16 residues.